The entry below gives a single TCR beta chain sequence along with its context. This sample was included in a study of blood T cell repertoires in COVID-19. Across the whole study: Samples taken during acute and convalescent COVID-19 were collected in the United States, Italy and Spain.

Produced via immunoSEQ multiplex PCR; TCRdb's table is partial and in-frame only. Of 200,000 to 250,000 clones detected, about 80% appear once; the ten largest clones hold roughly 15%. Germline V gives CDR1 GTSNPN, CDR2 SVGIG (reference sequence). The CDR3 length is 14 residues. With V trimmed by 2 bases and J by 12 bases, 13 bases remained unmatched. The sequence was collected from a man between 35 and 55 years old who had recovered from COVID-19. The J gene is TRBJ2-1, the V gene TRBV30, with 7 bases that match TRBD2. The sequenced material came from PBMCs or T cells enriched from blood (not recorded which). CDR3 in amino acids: CAWSKTTPTGGQFF. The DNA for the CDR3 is TGTGCCTGGAGTAAAACCACCCCCACGGGGGGGCAGTTCTTC.